This passage covers 15 T cell receptor beta chains from one sample sequenced in a study of T cell responses to AZD1222 COVID-19 vaccine (dated by TCRdb to the early 2020s). The receptor library was made with the immunoSEQ multiplex PCR assay. TCRdb took over this immuneACCESS table, retaining in-frame rearrangements with V and J assigned. Such tables are incomplete; in checked studies, under half of the missing clones stem from an unresolved V gene, and the remainder is unexplained. The sample table holds 90,000 to 120,000 clones, of which about 89% were seen once. The ten most abundant clones make up around 5.9% of the sample. The time point label here, explained by the study, means: about 28 days (+/-7) after the second vaccine dose. The sample here was peripheral blood, taken 28 days after the second AZD1222 dose. The origin of the receptors is an adult who received the AZD1222 COVID-19 vaccine.

This chain links TRBV6-1 with TRBJ1-1; D uncertain. V was cut by 0 bases and J by 1 base, with 6 bases left in between. CDR3 length: 14 residues. In germline, CDR1 is MNHNS, CDR2 SASEGT. The CDR3 spells CASSEAWRNTEAFF. CDR3 sequence (DNA): TGTGCCAGCAGTGAAGCGTGGAGGAACACTGAAGCTTTCTTT.

The J gene is TRBJ1-2, the V gene TRBV29-1; D possibly corresponds to TRBD1 (6 bases). CDR1 and CDR2 from the germline V gene are SQVTM and ANQGSEA. This CDR3 contains 12 residues. Between the trimmed V and J ends, which lost 7 bases and 2 bases, there was a span of 11 bases. CDR3 amino acids: CSAEDRNYGYTF. Written as DNA, the CDR3 is TGCAGCGCCGAGGACAGAAACTATGGCTACACCTTC.

This chain links TRBV4-2 with TRBJ2-1, with 9 bases aligning to TRBD2. This CDR3 has 15 amino acids. After removal of 2 bases from V and 5 bases from J, the junction contained 4 bases not matched to a gene. The germline V gene has CDR1 LGHNA and CDR2 YNFKEQ. The CDR3 DNA reads as TGTGCCAGCAGCCAACGCCGACTAGCGGACAATGAGCAGTTCTTC. This encodes CASSQRRLADNEQFF.

This chain joins TRBV5-4 and TRBJ2-1, with D perhaps TRBD2 (5 bases). The V end was cut by 0 bases, the J end by 9 bases, with 25 bases between. Germline V CDR1 and CDR2: SGHNT, YYREEE (reference sequence). CDR3 length: 18 residues. CDR3 coding DNA: TGTGCCAGCAGCTTGGCCATCGGACTTTCCCCTTATAGGAGTGAGCAGTTCTTC. Protein product: CASSLAIGLSPYRSEQFF.

V gene TRBV10-2 combines with J gene TRBJ2-7, with TRBD2 matching 12 bases. The CDR3 is 15 amino acids. The junction had 7 bases not matched to a gene; V was cut back by 4 bases and J by 6 bases. Germline CDR1 is WSHSY and CDR2 is SAAADI. The CDR3 DNA follows: TGCGCCAGCAGTGGGCTAGCGGGGGGGCTCGCCGAGCAGTACTTC. It is translated as CASSGLAGGLAEQYF.

The rearrangement joins TRBV14 to TRBJ1-3; tentative D call: TRBD1 (5 bases). Per germline, CDR1 SGHDN and CDR2 FVKESK. The CDR3 is 18 amino acids. The germline V and J ends were trimmed by 4 bases and 0 bases, with 19 bases remaining between them. CDR3 loop: CASSRRARETASGNTIYF. The CDR3 DNA follows: TGTGCCAGCAGCCGTCGGGCCAGGGAAACCGCCTCTGGAAACACCATATATTTT.

The J gene is TRBJ1-2, the V gene TRBV7-2; tentatively, D is TRBD1 (6 bases). This CDR3 comprises 14 residues. V gave up 5 bases and J gave up 5 bases, with 15 bases separating them. Germline CDR1 reads SGHTA; CDR2 reads FQGNSA. The CDR3 loop is CASSIRQDLYGYTF. CDR3 in DNA: TGTGCCAGCAGCATACGACAGGACCTTTATGGCTACACCTTC.

The V gene is TRBV28, the J gene TRBJ2-2, with D hard to call. V was pared by 3 bases and J by 5 bases, with 13 bases between. Germline CDR1 reads MDHEN; CDR2 reads SYDVKM. The CDR3 is 15 residues long. In DNA, the CDR3 is TGTGCCAGCAGTTTTACTCTTCTGGGGACCGGGGAGCTGTTTTTT. Its translation is CASSFTLLGTGELFF.

J is TRBJ1-3 and V is TRBV6-5; no firm D call. Trimming took off 4 bases at V and 0 bases at J, with 10 bases between the two ends. The CDR3 runs to 15 residues. Germline V gives CDR1 MNHEY, CDR2 SVGAGI. CDR3 region: CASSSGLLSGNTIYF. The CDR3 DNA is TGTGCCAGCAGTTCCGGACTGCTCTCTGGAAACACCATATATTTT.

CDR3 DNA sequence: TGTGCCATCCTTCCGGGACAGAATTCACCCCTCCACTTT. Protein sequence: CAILPGQNSPLHF. The genes are TRBV14 and TRBJ1-6; 7 positions match TRBD1. The CDR3 loop spans 13 amino acids. V shed 10 bases and J 7 bases; nucleotides not matched to a gene: 7. Germline CDR1 SGHDN, CDR2 FVKESK. Based on the CDR3 plus reference TRBV14 and TRBJ1-6, the full variable domain is EAGVTQFPSHSVIEKGQTVTLRCDPISGHDNLYWYRRVMGKEIKFLLHFVKESKQDESGMPNNRFLAERTGGTYSTLKVQPAELEDSGVYFCAILPGQNSPLHFGNGTRLTVT.

The V call is TRBV6-5, the J call TRBJ1-2, with a weak D call TRBD1 (5 bases). This CDR3 has 14 amino acids. V dropped 6 bases and J dropped 3 bases, with 14 bases sitting between them. CDR1 is MNHEY, CDR2 SVGAGI, per germline. The CDR3 region is CASRAIGGDYGYTF. The DNA for the CDR3 is TGTGCCAGCAGGGCAATTGGGGGTGACTATGGCTACACCTTC.

The genes are TRBV27 and TRBJ1-5, with D perhaps TRBD1 (6 bases). The CDR3 contains 16 residues. Trimming took off 6 bases at V and 0 bases at J, with 15 bases between the two ends. CDR1 MNHEY and CDR2 SMNVEV come from the germline V gene (reference sequence). The CDR3 coding sequence is TGTGCCAGCAGGAGAGGGGGAACTTTTAGCAATCAGCCCCAGCATTTT. It codes for CASRRGGTFSNQPQHF.

The V gene is TRBV12-2, the J gene TRBJ2-7. TRBV12-2 is recorded as a pseudogene. This CDR3 comprises 13 residues. CDR3 amino acids: CASRPRETYEQYF. In nucleotides, the CDR3 is TGTGCAAGTCGCCCCAGGGAGACCTACGAGCAGTACTTC.

The gene calls are TRBV30 and TRBJ1-1, with D hard to call. V was clipped by 3 bases and J by 3 bases, with 5 bases between them. The CDR3 runs 11 residues. In germline, CDR1 is GTSNPN, CDR2 SVGIG (reference sequence). The CDR3 nucleotides read TGTGCCTGGAGAGTCTACACTGAAGCTTTCTTT. This gives the protein CAWRVYTEAFF.

The J gene is TRBJ2-1, the V gene TRBV6-5; 9 bases match TRBD1. The CDR3 runs to 13 residues. Germline V CDR1 and CDR2: MNHEY, SVGAGI. V gave up 8 bases and J gave up 10 bases; unmatched junction bases: 9. CDR3 sequence: CASGGTGSREQFF. The CDR3 DNA is TGTGCCAGCGGGGGGACAGGGTCGAGGGAGCAGTTCTTC.